This TCR beta chain was sequenced in a study of blood T cell repertoires in COVID-19. Whole-study context: Donors in the United States, Italy and Spain gave samples during acute or convalescent COVID-19. T cells, B-cell-depleted T cells, or PBMCs supplied cDNA or gDNA.

This clone was seen only once. The ends were cut back, 7 bases at V and 0 bases at J, with 7 bases in the middle. CDR3 length: 13 residues. Germline V gene data show CDR1 as MNHEY and CDR2 as SMNVEV (reference sequence). Clones were sequenced by immunoSEQ multiplex PCR, and TCRdb holds only the in-frame ones, with some missing. This table has about 98,000 clones, roughly 80% appearing once. The sequencing input was peripheral blood. The sequence derives from a man aged 70-80 years with active or convalescent COVID-19. The chain combines TRBV27 with TRBJ1-3; a possible D gene is TRBD1 (6 bases). This CDR3 reads CASKDSSGNTIYF. The CDR3 region has the DNA TGTGCCAGCAAGGACAGCTCTGGAAACACCATATATTTT.